These 21 T cell receptor beta chains share one sample of origin, sequenced in a study of shared clonotypes between healthy human individuals. Naive CD8 isolation took CD45RO-negative cells positively selected for CCR7 and excluded terminally differentiated effector memory CD45RA+ cells. The protocol was immunoSEQ multiplex PCR, while the TCRdb copy is restricted to in-frame clones and leaves out a portion. Among approximately 2,200,000 clones listed, about 92% were seen once. The specimen sequenced was naive CD8+ T cells from PBMCs. The source of these receptors is a man between 18 and 29 years old in good health. Some clones in this sample may be carry-over from other donors' samples.

V and J are TRBV6-5 and TRBJ2-1, with TRBD2 matching over 10 bases. V lost 2 bases, J lost 8 bases, and 9 bases stayed unmatched. This CDR3 is built from 16 residues. Germline loops: CDR1 MNHEY, CDR2 SVGAGI. CDR3 coding DNA: TGTGCCAGCAGTTACAGCCGAGCGGGAGGGAGGTATGAGCAGTTCTTC. It encodes CASSYSRAGGRYEQFF.

The V call is TRBV5-1, the J call TRBJ2-6; 7 bases are shared with TRBD1. The CDR3 has 17 amino acids. Germline loops: CDR1 SGHRS, CDR2 YFSETQ. The trim removed 7 bases at V and 3 bases at J, leaving 13 bases unmatched. CDR3 sequence: CASHLVTGPSGANVLTF. The CDR3 DNA reads as TGCGCCAGCCATCTTGTGACAGGGCCGAGTGGGGCCAACGTCCTGACTTTC.

V usage is TRBV15 and J usage is TRBJ2-1; D gene ambiguous. Germline CDR1 is LNHNV and CDR2 is YYDKDF (reference sequence). The V gene lost 9 bases and the J gene lost 3 bases, with 12 bases spanning the gap. CDR3 length: 13 residues. The CDR3 region has the DNA TGTGCCACGAAATCCGCCGGCTACAATGAGCAGTTCTTC. It is translated as CATKSAGYNEQFF. Based on the CDR3 plus reference TRBV15 and TRBJ2-1, the full variable domain is DAMVIQNPRYQVTQFGKPVTLSCSQTLNHNVMYWYQQKSSQAPKLLFHYYDKDFNNEADTPDNFQSRRPNTSFCFLDIRSPGLGDTAMYLCATKSAGYNEQFFGPGTRLTVL.

V gene TRBV30 combines with J gene TRBJ1-1; 7 bases are a match to TRBD1. CDR3 length: 17 amino acids. Germline CDR1 reads GTSNPN; CDR2 reads SVGIG (reference sequence). Trimming at V came to 1 base and at J to 0 bases, leaving 11 bases not matched to a gene. In DNA, the CDR3 is TGTGCCTGGAGTGCCACCCGCCAGGGGGGCTTGAACACTGAAGCTTTCTTT. Its translation: CAWSATRQGGLNTEAFF.

J is TRBJ1-5 and V is TRBV19; perhaps TRBD1 as D (5 bases). Germline lookup yields CDR1 LNHDA and CDR2 SQIVND (reference sequence). V was trimmed by 5 bases and J by 1 base, leaving 9 bases between them. The CDR3 contains 14 residues. CDR3 coding DNA: TGTGCCAGTAGTCCCGGGGACAGCAATCAGCCCCAGCATTTT. Protein sequence: CASSPGDSNQPQHF.

This chain joins TRBV4-1 and TRBJ2-3; D unclear. The germline gives CDR1 MGHRA, CDR2 YSYEKL. The CDR3 length is 13 residues. V was cut by 2 bases and J by 4 bases, with 7 bases left in between. In DNA form, the CDR3 reads TGCGCCAGCAGCCAAAGGTTACCAGATACGCAGTATTTT. Translated, it gives CASSQRLPDTQYF.

This rearrangement joins TRBV5-4 to TRBJ1-1; the D gene is possibly TRBD1 (5 bases). V gave up 4 bases and J gave up 0 bases, with 10 bases separating them. The CDR3 is 14 residues long. Per germline, CDR1 SGHNT and CDR2 YYREEE (reference sequence). CDR3 sequence reads: CASSPDTMNTEAFF. The DNA of the CDR3 is TGTGCCAGCAGCCCGGACACCATGAACACTGAAGCTTTCTTT.

V and J are TRBV7-3 and TRBJ2-4, with D possibly matching TRBD2 (5 bases). The CDR3 runs 14 residues. Germline V lookup: CDR1 SGHTA, CDR2 FQGTGA. The ends were cut back, 2 bases at V and 8 bases at J, with 13 bases in the middle. The CDR3 DNA is TGTGCCAGCAGCTTACAGAGGGTTTCTGACATTCAGTACTTC. Translated: CASSLQRVSDIQYF.

The chain combines TRBV28 with TRBJ2-1; perhaps D is TRBD1 or TRBD2 (6 bases each). In germline, CDR1 is MDHEN, CDR2 SYDVKM. The length of the CDR3 is 16 residues. With 4 bases removed from V and 9 bases from J, the gap between germline ends came to 22 bases. The DNA of the CDR3 is TGTGCCAGCAGTTCCCTCCAGGCGCCCGGGGGCACTGAGCAGTTCTTC. Its protein product is CASSSLQAPGGTEQFF.

The J gene is TRBJ2-3, the V gene TRBV7-3, with 11 bases lining up with TRBD2. Germline-derived CDR1 and CDR2 are SGHTA and FQGTGA. The CDR3 sequence is 15 residues long. The V and J ends lost 1 base and 7 bases, in that order; junction bases with no gene match: 4. The CDR3 spells CASSLNGLAGNTQYF. As DNA, the CDR3 is TGTGCCAGCAGCTTAAACGGACTAGCGGGTAATACGCAGTATTTT.

The J gene is TRBJ1-2, the V gene TRBV27, with a weak D call TRBD1 (5 bases). The CDR3 loop spans 16 amino acids. Germline V gene data show CDR1 as MNHEY and CDR2 as SMNVEV (reference sequence). V lost 7 bases, J lost 4 bases, and 22 bases lay in between. The CDR3 DNA sequence: TGTGCCAGCACGTCACTCCGCGGGGGTTTTAGCTATGGCTACACCTTC. Its translation is CASTSLRGGFSYGYTF.

With regard to this clone: At the DNA level, this CDR3 is encoded by other sequences in the same sample as well. The chain joins TRBV11-3 to TRBJ2-3; D is unclear. From germline, CDR1 is SGHNT and CDR2 YENEEA. Trimming pared 1 base from V and 6 bases from J, leaving 5 bases between. The CDR3 totals 12 residues. In DNA form, the CDR3 reads TGTGCCAGCAGCTTAGGAGGTGATACGCAGTATTTT. This codes for CASSLGGDTQYF.

The chain combines TRBV5-6 with TRBJ2-4, with TRBD2 identical over 11 bases. The J segment lost 8 bases and the V segment lost 4 bases, leaving 11 bases of the junction unmatched. This CDR3 is 16 amino acids long. CDR1 is SGHDT, CDR2 YYEEEE, per germline. The CDR3 reads CASSLQSSGRHYIQYF. The DNA for the CDR3 is TGTGCCAGCAGCCTCCAGTCTAGCGGGAGGCATTACATTCAGTACTTC.

This rearrangement joins TRBV28 to TRBJ1-5; D ambiguous. CDR1 MDHEN and CDR2 SYDVKM come from the germline V gene. The CDR3 length is 13 residues. Trimming cost V 5 bases and J 6 bases, with 11 bases left between them. CDR3 sequence: CASSTRPRQPQHF. Here the CDR3 DNA reads TGTGCCAGCAGTACACGGCCCCGTCAGCCCCAGCATTTT.

This sequence joins TRBV15 and TRBJ2-7, with 10 bases fitting TRBD1. With V trimmed by 3 bases and J by 2 bases, 4 bases remained unmatched. The CDR3 totals 15 residues. Germline lookup yields CDR1 LNHNV and CDR2 YYDKDF (reference sequence). In nucleotides, the CDR3 is TGTGCCACCAGCAGTACCGGGACAGGGGCCTACGAGCAGTACTTC. This sequence encodes CATSSTGTGAYEQYF.

This clone was picked up one time. This chain links TRBV27 with TRBJ1-5; 11 bases line up with TRBD1. Germline CDR1 MNHEY, CDR2 SMNVEV (reference sequence). The CDR3 runs 18 residues. The J segment lost 1 base and the V segment lost 2 bases, leaving 7 bases of the junction unmatched. This chain's CDR3 is CASSLLGTGGRSNQPQHF. CDR3 DNA: TGTGCCAGCAGTTTACTAGGGACAGGGGGGAGAAGCAATCAGCCCCAGCATTTT.

This chain links TRBV4-3 with TRBJ2-2; D is ambiguous. The CDR3 is made up of 16 amino acids. V lost 1 base, J lost 6 bases, and 15 bases lay in between. Germline loops: CDR1 LGHNA, CDR2 YSLEER. The CDR3 nucleotides are TGCGCCAGCAGCCAAGTGGGGTTAAGGGTGTCCGGGGAGCTGTTTTTT. This encodes CASSQVGLRVSGELFF.

In this sample, this clone turned up once. CDR3 DNA: TGTGCCAGCAGTTCCTCGCTCACCGGGGAGCTGTTTTTT. Translated: CASSSSLTGELFF. This sequence joins TRBV27 and TRBJ2-2; no clear D gene. The CDR3 runs to 13 residues. The ends were cut back, 4 bases at V and 4 bases at J, with 7 bases in the middle. Germline assignment: CDR1 MNHEY and CDR2 SMNVEV (reference sequence).

The chain employs TRBV5-8 and TRBJ2-3, with 9 bases lining up with TRBD2. With V trimmed by 4 bases and J by 0 bases, 6 bases remained unmatched. Per the germline V gene, CDR1 is SGHTS and CDR2 is YDEGEE. CDR3 length equals 16 residues. DNA for the CDR3: TGTGCCAGCAGCCAAGATCTAGCGGGGAGCACAGATACGCAGTATTTT. Translating gives CASSQDLAGSTDTQYF.

The genes are TRBV27 and TRBJ1-1, with a tentative D call TRBD1 (5 bases). Germline loops: CDR1 MNHEY, CDR2 SMNVEV (reference sequence). V was pared by 1 base and J by 3 bases, with 18 bases between. CDR3 size: 17 residues. CDR3 amino acids: CASSLFGGGSRHTEAFF. The DNA for the CDR3 is TGTGCCAGCAGTTTATTTGGGGGGGGGAGTCGGCACACTGAAGCTTTCTTT.

The rearrangement links TRBV6-5 to TRBJ2-1; D gene ambiguous. CDR3 length equals 13 residues. Trimming stripped 2 bases from V and 3 bases from J, with 5 bases between. Germline V gene lookup returns CDR1 MNHEY and CDR2 SVGAGI. The CDR3 is CASSYGFYNEQFF. CDR3 DNA sequence: TGTGCCAGCAGTTACGGGTTCTACAATGAGCAGTTCTTC.